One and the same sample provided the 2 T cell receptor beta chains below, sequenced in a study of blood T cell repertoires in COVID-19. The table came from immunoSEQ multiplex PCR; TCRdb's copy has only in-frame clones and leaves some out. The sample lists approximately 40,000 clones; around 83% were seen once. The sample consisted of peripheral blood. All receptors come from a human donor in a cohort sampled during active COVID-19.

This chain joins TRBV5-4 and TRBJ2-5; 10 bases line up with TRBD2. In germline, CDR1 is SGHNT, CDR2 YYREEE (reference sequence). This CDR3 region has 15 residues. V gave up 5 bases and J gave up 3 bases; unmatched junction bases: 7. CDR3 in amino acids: CASRNSGGQKETQYF. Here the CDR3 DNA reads TGTGCCAGCAGAAATAGCGGGGGGCAAAAAGAGACCCAGTACTTC. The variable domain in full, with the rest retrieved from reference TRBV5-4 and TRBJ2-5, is ETGVTQSPTHLIKTRGQQVTLRCSSQSGHNTVSWYQQALGQGPQFIFQYYREEENGRGNFPPRFSGLQFPNYSSELNVNALELDDSALYLCASRNSGGQKETQYFGPGTRLLVL.

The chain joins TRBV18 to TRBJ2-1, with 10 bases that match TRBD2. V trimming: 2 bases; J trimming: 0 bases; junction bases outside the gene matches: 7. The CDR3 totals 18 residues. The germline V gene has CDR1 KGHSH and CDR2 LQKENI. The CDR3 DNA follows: TGTGCCAGCTCACCATTTCTAGCGGGGGCGAGCTCCTACAATGAGCAGTTCTTC. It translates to CASSPFLAGASSYNEQFF.